The entry below describes one T cell receptor beta chain. Its antigen is unidentified. A read error may account for a junction end that differs from germline. The CDR3 contains 16 residues. Germline CDR1 reads DFQATT; CDR2 reads SNEGSKA (reference sequence). This sample is part of a study of blood T cells in healthy people across ages. A second PCR, run for about 6 to 12 cycles, used a sample-barcoded 5' primer plus a J-beta primer mix. Each of the cDNA molecules was tagged by a template-switch adaptor with 12 random nucleotides. TCRdb analysed the 5' RACE reads with MiXCR anew, one entry per CDR3 protein. Of 1.5 million to 2 million distinct CDR3 sequences listed, 28% are singletons. Whole-study findings and limits: The recorded TCR beta diversity per million T cells decreased in a roughly linear manner with age. Correlation between TCR beta diversity and naive T cell percentage was strong.

Researchers report isolating at least 6.5 million PBMCs per sample. The chain has TRBV20-1 and TRBJ1-2; tentative D call: TRBD1 (6 bases). The receptor was derived from a woman in her twenties or thirties in good health. Specimen: blood. The DNA for the CDR3 is TGCAGTGCTAGAGCTCCGACAGGAGGGCCTAACTCTGGCTACACCTTC. The encoded protein is CSARAPTGGPNSGYTF.